This T cell receptor (beta chain) was obtained from a study of blood T cells in healthy people across ages. The CDR3 runs to 16 residues. J lost 8 bases, V lost 4 bases, and 7 bases had no gene match. Germline CDR1 and CDR2: ENHRY and SYGVKD. Primed by a sample-barcoded 5' primer and a J-beta primer mix, a second PCR proceeded for about 6 to 12 cycles. TCRdb re-derived calls from the 5' RACE reads in MiXCR, one entry per CDR3 protein. The sample includes 800,000 or so distinct CDR3 sequences, about 47% of them seen just once. This TCR was sampled from a man older than 75 in good health. Material: blood. The V and J genes are TRBV10-3 and TRBJ2-1; TRBD2 matches at 14 bases. This chain's CDR3 is CAISGSGTSGSYEQFF. The CDR3 DNA sequence: TGTGCCATCAGTGGCTCCGGGACTAGCGGGAGCTATGAGCAGTTCTTC.